This record covers a single T cell receptor beta chain. There are 12 residues in the CDR3. The record originates from a study of identical twins' blood T cells. MiXCR, run by TCRdb on the 5' RACE reads, gives a single entry per CDR3 protein. The repertoire holds fewer than 450,000 distinct CDR3 sequences, about 28% seen once, with 5.5% to 6.5% in the top ten. Material for sequencing was PBMCs. The V gene is TRBV21-1, the J gene TRBJ2-7. TRBV21-1 constitutes a pseudogene. The sequence was obtained from a woman between 18 and 50 years old in good health. The CDR3 coding sequence is TGTGCCGTCTTTAACCCCTCCTACGAGCAGTACTTC. Its translation: CAVFNPSYEQYF.